This TCR beta chain is from a study of CD8 T cells in Susac syndrome. It was with random hexamers that roughly 0.45 to 1 ug RNA was reverse transcribed. A multiplex approach, immunoSEQ multiplex PCR, amplified TCR beta CDR3 across 54 Vbeta and 13 Jbeta. TCRdb analysed the immunoSEQ multiplex PCR reads with MiXCR anew, one entry per CDR3 protein. The data show about 290,000 distinct CDR3 sequences, about 88% seen once. The authors negatively isolated CD8+ and CD4+ T cells and FACS-enriched TEMRA cells. Trimming left V 1 base short and J 2 bases short, with 9 bases between. CDR3 length: 16 amino acids. Germline V gene data show CDR1 as MNHEY and CDR2 as SMNVEV (reference sequence). This clonotype was found a few times.

The sequence was collected from a human donor with multiple sclerosis. Input material: CD8+ T cells from PBMCs. The chain is built from TRBV27 and TRBJ1-6; weak D call: TRBD1 (6 bases). CDR3 DNA: TGTGCCAGCAGTTTATTAGAGGGGGCCTATAATTCACCCCTCCACTTT. It encodes CASSLLEGAYNSPLHF.